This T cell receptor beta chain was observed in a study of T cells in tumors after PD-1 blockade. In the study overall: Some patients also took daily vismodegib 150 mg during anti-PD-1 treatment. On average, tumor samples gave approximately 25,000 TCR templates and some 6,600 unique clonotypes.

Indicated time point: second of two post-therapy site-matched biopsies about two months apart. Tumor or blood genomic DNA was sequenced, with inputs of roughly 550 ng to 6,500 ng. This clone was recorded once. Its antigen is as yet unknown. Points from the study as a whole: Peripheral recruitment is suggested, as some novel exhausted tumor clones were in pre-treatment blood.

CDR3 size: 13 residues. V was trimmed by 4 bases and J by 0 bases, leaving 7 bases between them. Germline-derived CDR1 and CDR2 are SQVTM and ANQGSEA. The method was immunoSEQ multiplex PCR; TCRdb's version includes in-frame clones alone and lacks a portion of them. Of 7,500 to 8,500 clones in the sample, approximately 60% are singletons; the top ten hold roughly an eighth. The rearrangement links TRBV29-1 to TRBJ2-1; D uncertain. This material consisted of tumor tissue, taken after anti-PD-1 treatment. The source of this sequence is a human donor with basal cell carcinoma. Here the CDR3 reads CSVASSSYNEQFF. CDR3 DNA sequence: TGCAGCGTTGCATCCAGCTCCTACAATGAGCAGTTCTTC.